Listed below are T cell receptor beta chains from one sample, sequenced in a study of blood T cell repertoires in COVID-19. The table came from immunoSEQ multiplex PCR; TCRdb's copy has only in-frame clones and leaves some out. The sample lists some 180,000 clones; roughly nine tenths were seen once. Material: peripheral blood. The source is a man aged 65 to 85 with active or convalescent COVID-19. CDR3s include the opening cysteine and the closing phenylalanine or tryptophan. The order of the fields is clone size, J gene, D gene, V gene, CDR3 protein, CDR3 DNA. The D gene is left open where the match is weak. Rows may omit the clone size; those that give it use once, few, many or a size class.

clone size: once
J gene: TRBJ1-1
D gene: -
V gene: TRBV29-1
CDR3 protein: CSVESPGTEAFF
CDR3 DNA: TGCAGCGTTGAAAGCCCGGGCACTGAAGCTTTCTTT

clone size: few
J gene: TRBJ1-5
D gene: TRBD1
V gene: TRBV18
CDR3 protein: CASSPGTGPNQPQHF
CDR3 DNA: TGTGCCAGCTCACCAGGGACAGGGCCCAATCAGCCCCAGCATTTT

clone size: -
J gene: TRBJ1-1
D gene: -
V gene: TRBV6-2/TRBV6-3
CDR3 protein: CASSSVGGNTEAFF
CDR3 DNA: TGTGCCAGCAGTTCCGTCGGGGGGAACACTGAAGCTTTCTTT

clone size: -
J gene: TRBJ2-5
D gene: -
V gene: TRBV7-2
CDR3 protein: CASSLGTAPETQYF
CDR3 DNA: TGTGCCAGCAGCTTAGGGACAGCACCGGAGACCCAGTACTTC

clone size: -
J gene: TRBJ2-7
D gene: TRBD2
V gene: TRBV7-9
CDR3 protein: CASSRLAGSSYEQYF
CDR3 DNA: TGTGCCAGCAGCCGACTAGCGGGGAGCTCCTACGAGCAGTACTTC

clone size: -
J gene: TRBJ1-5
D gene: -
V gene: TRBV6-5
CDR3 protein: CASSKDGDNQPQHF
CDR3 DNA: TGTGCCAGCAGCAAAGACGGAGACAATCAGCCCCAGCATTTT

clone size: -
J gene: TRBJ1-2
D gene: TRBD1
V gene: TRBV5-1
CDR3 protein: CASSPSAGGPSGTF
CDR3 DNA: TGCGCCAGCAGTCCAAGTGCAGGGGGCCCTTCCGGCACCTTC

clone size: -
J gene: TRBJ2-7
D gene: TRBD2
V gene: TRBV11-2
CDR3 protein: CASSLERTRSYEQYF
CDR3 DNA: TGTGCCAGCAGCTTAGAGAGGACTAGGTCCTACGAGCAGTACTTC

clone size: -
J gene: TRBJ2-1
D gene: TRBD2
V gene: TRBV29-1
CDR3 protein: CSVDLGRARVGNEQFF
CDR3 DNA: TGCAGCGTTGATTTGGGGAGGGCCAGGGTCGGCAATGAGCAGTTCTTC

clone size: -
J gene: TRBJ2-1
D gene: -
V gene: TRBV5-1
CDR3 protein: CASSTQGDYNEQFF
CDR3 DNA: TGCGCCAGCAGCACACAGGGCGACTACAATGAGCAGTTCTTC

clone size: -
J gene: TRBJ2-7
D gene: TRBD1
V gene: TRBV7-8
CDR3 protein: CASIAWTGTVEQYF
CDR3 DNA: TGTGCCAGCATCGCGTGGACAGGGACGGTCGAGCAGTACTTC

clone size: -
J gene: TRBJ1-1
D gene: -
V gene: TRBV4-3
CDR3 protein: CASSQDPRQPWTFF
CDR3 DNA: TGCGCCAGCAGCCAAGATCCTAGACAGCCATGGACTTTCTTT

clone size: -
J gene: TRBJ1-6
D gene: -
V gene: TRBV15
CDR3 protein: CATSPKKQVPLHF
CDR3 DNA: TGTGCCACCAGCCCGAAAAAGCAGGTTCCCCTCCACTTT

clone size: once
J gene: TRBJ2-3
D gene: TRBD2
V gene: TRBV18
CDR3 protein: CASSPRGERGVADTQYF
CDR3 DNA: TGTGCCAGCTCCCCCCGAGGAGAGCGGGGGGTGGCAGATACGCAGTATTTT

clone size: -
J gene: TRBJ2-5
D gene: TRBD1
V gene: TRBV19
CDR3 protein: CASSIGTAFQETQYF
CDR3 DNA: TGTGCCAGTAGTATTGGGACAGCATTCCAAGAGACCCAGTACTTC

clone size: once
J gene: TRBJ1-2
D gene: -
V gene: TRBV11-2
CDR3 protein: CASSLGRGYGYTF
CDR3 DNA: TGTGCCAGCAGCCTCGGGAGGGGCTATGGCTACACCTTC

clone size: -
J gene: TRBJ2-5
D gene: TRBD2
V gene: TRBV4-3
CDR3 protein: CASSQVGGSDGETQYF
CDR3 DNA: TGCGCCAGCAGCCAAGTGGGCGGGAGCGATGGGGAGACCCAGTACTTC

clone size: once
J gene: TRBJ2-1
D gene: TRBD2
V gene: TRBV4-3
CDR3 protein: CASSQRHTSGAINEQFF
CDR3 DNA: TGCGCCAGCAGCCAACGGCATACTAGCGGGGCGATCAATGAGCAGTTCTTC

clone size: -
J gene: TRBJ2-7
D gene: -
V gene: TRBV12-3/TRBV12-4
CDR3 protein: CASSLARGYEQYF
CDR3 DNA: TGTGCCAGCAGTTTAGCGAGGGGGTACGAGCAGTACTTC

clone size: -
J gene: TRBJ1-5
D gene: -
V gene: TRBV18
CDR3 protein: CASSRAGSNQPQHF
CDR3 DNA: TGTGCCAGCTCACGCGCGGGGTCAAATCAGCCCCAGCATTTT

clone size: -
J gene: TRBJ2-1
D gene: TRBD2
V gene: TRBV7-2
CDR3 protein: CASSVRLAGGPGNEQFF
CDR3 DNA: TGTGCCAGCAGCGTTCGACTAGCGGGAGGGCCTGGCAATGAGCAGTTCTTC

clone size: -
J gene: TRBJ1-1
D gene: -
V gene: TRBV13
CDR3 protein: CASTIRSGGNTEAFF
CDR3 DNA: TGTGCCAGCACAATTAGGTCGGGGGGGAACACTGAAGCTTTCTTT

clone size: once
J gene: TRBJ2-1
D gene: -
V gene: TRBV7-8
CDR3 protein: CASSLERSYNEQFF
CDR3 DNA: TGTGCCAGCAGCTTAGAGCGGAGCTACAATGAGCAGTTCTTC

clone size: -
J gene: TRBJ2-5
D gene: -
V gene: TRBV7-8
CDR3 protein: CASSLRGGGQGRKTQYF
CDR3 DNA: TGTGCCAGCAGCTTAAGGGGGGGCGGACAGGGAAGGAAGACCCAGTACTTC

clone size: few
J gene: TRBJ1-2
D gene: TRBD1
V gene: TRBV5-5
CDR3 protein: CASSSPGQGAAYGYTF
CDR3 DNA: TGTGCCAGCAGCTCGCCGGGACAGGGCGCTGCCTATGGCTACACCTTC

clone size: -
J gene: TRBJ1-1
D gene: -
V gene: TRBV30
CDR3 protein: CAWSVWGRGGDTEAFF
CDR3 DNA: TGTGCCTGGAGTGTATGGGGCAGGGGAGGGGACACTGAAGCTTTCTTT

clone size: once
J gene: TRBJ2-2
D gene: -
V gene: TRBV7-6
CDR3 protein: CASSLVYLPKTGELFF
CDR3 DNA: TGTGCCAGCAGCTTAGTCTACCTACCTAAAACCGGGGAGCTGTTTTTT

clone size: once
J gene: TRBJ2-1
D gene: TRBD2
V gene: TRBV11-3
CDR3 protein: CASSPGLGGNNEQFF
CDR3 DNA: TGTGCCAGCAGCCCGGGACTAGGGGGAAACAATGAGCAGTTCTTC

clone size: -
J gene: TRBJ1-2
D gene: TRBD1
V gene: TRBV5-1
CDR3 protein: CASSSGTGIEGYTF
CDR3 DNA: TGCGCCAGCAGCTCCGGGACAGGGATAGAGGGCTACACCTTC

clone size: -
J gene: TRBJ1-1
D gene: TRBD1
V gene: TRBV4-3
CDR3 protein: CASSLGDRGPGTEAFF
CDR3 DNA: TGCGCCAGCAGCCTCGGGGACAGGGGGCCGGGGACTGAAGCTTTCTTT

clone size: -
J gene: TRBJ2-5
D gene: -
V gene: TRBV5-1
CDR3 protein: CASSLYTTGFLETQYF
CDR3 DNA: TGCGCCAGCAGCTTATACACGACAGGTTTTCTGGAGACCCAGTACTTC

clone size: once
J gene: TRBJ2-3
D gene: TRBD2
V gene: TRBV7-2
CDR3 protein: CASFLGLAISTDTQYF
CDR3 DNA: TGTGCCAGCTTTCTGGGACTAGCGATTAGCACAGATACGCAGTATTTT

clone size: -
J gene: TRBJ2-3
D gene: TRBD2
V gene: TRBV7-2
CDR3 protein: CASSRLAGGPTDTQYF
CDR3 DNA: TGTGCCAGCAGCAGACTAGCGGGGGGGCCCACAGATACGCAGTATTTT

clone size: -
J gene: TRBJ1-2
D gene: TRBD1
V gene: TRBV28
CDR3 protein: CASSPDRRYGYTF
CDR3 DNA: TGTGCCAGCAGTCCGGACAGGAGATATGGCTACACCTTC

clone size: -
J gene: TRBJ1-2
D gene: -
V gene: TRBV12-3/TRBV12-4
CDR3 protein: CASSFGGGYGYTF
CDR3 DNA: TGTGCCAGCAGTTTCGGCGGTGGCTATGGCTACACCTTC

clone size: once
J gene: TRBJ2-3
D gene: TRBD2
V gene: TRBV5-1
CDR3 protein: CASSLPLAVDTDTQYF
CDR3 DNA: TGCGCCAGCAGCTTGCCCCTAGCGGTGGACACAGATACGCAGTATTTT

clone size: -
J gene: TRBJ1-1
D gene: TRBD1
V gene: TRBV2
CDR3 protein: CASIPDRGYTEAFF
CDR3 DNA: TGTGCCAGCATCCCGGACAGGGGCTACACTGAAGCTTTCTTT

clone size: -
J gene: TRBJ2-1
D gene: TRBD2
V gene: TRBV11-3
CDR3 protein: CASSSSGGASYNEQFF
CDR3 DNA: TGTGCCAGCAGCTCTAGCGGGGGGGCCTCGTACAATGAGCAGTTCTTC

clone size: -
J gene: TRBJ1-3
D gene: -
V gene: TRBV28
CDR3 protein: CASSLGGGLFSGNTIYF
CDR3 DNA: TGTGCCAGCAGTTTAGGGGGGGGTCTATTTTCTGGAAACACCATATATTTT

clone size: -
J gene: TRBJ2-1
D gene: TRBD2
V gene: TRBV4-3
CDR3 protein: CASSRGASGVLGEQFF
CDR3 DNA: TGCGCCAGCAGCCGGGGGGCTAGCGGGGTCTTAGGTGAGCAGTTCTTC

clone size: -
J gene: TRBJ1-4
D gene: -
V gene: TRBV11-3
CDR3 protein: CASSYLLRGYGKLFF
CDR3 DNA: TGTGCCAGCAGCTACCTCCTGAGGGGGTACGGAAAACTGTTTTTT

clone size: -
J gene: TRBJ1-2
D gene: -
V gene: TRBV2
CDR3 protein: CASSESRAGYTF
CDR3 DNA: TGTGCCAGCAGTGAATCCAGGGCCGGCTACACCTTC

clone size: -
J gene: TRBJ1-2
D gene: -
V gene: TRBV5-4
CDR3 protein: CASSPPGKSNYGYTF
CDR3 DNA: TGTGCCAGCAGCCCCCCAGGGAAATCTAACTATGGCTACACCTTC

clone size: few
J gene: TRBJ2-2
D gene: -
V gene: TRBV11-2
CDR3 protein: CASPPGAGELFF
CDR3 DNA: TGTGCCAGCCCCCCTGGAGCCGGGGAGCTGTTTTTT

clone size: few
J gene: TRBJ2-5
D gene: -
V gene: TRBV6-2/TRBV6-3
CDR3 protein: CASSYWHQETQYF
CDR3 DNA: TGTGCCAGCAGTTACTGGCACCAAGAGACCCAGTACTTC

clone size: -
J gene: TRBJ1-2
D gene: -
V gene: TRBV7-9
CDR3 protein: CASSPSKGSGGYTF
CDR3 DNA: TGTGCCAGCAGCCCTAGTAAGGGTTCGGGGGGCTACACCTTC

clone size: once
J gene: TRBJ1-4
D gene: -
V gene: TRBV2
CDR3 protein: CASIEGGEKLFF
CDR3 DNA: TGTGCCAGCATTGAGGGGGGTGAAAAACTGTTTTTT

clone size: -
J gene: TRBJ2-1
D gene: TRBD2
V gene: TRBV5-1
CDR3 protein: CASSFSGGSSYNEQFF
CDR3 DNA: TGCGCCAGCAGCTTTAGCGGGGGGAGCTCCTACAATGAGCAGTTCTTC

clone size: -
J gene: TRBJ1-1
D gene: -
V gene: TRBV14
CDR3 protein: CASSHTSKLMNTEAFF
CDR3 DNA: TGTGCCAGCAGCCACACTTCGAAGCTAATGAACACTGAAGCTTTCTTT

clone size: -
J gene: TRBJ1-1
D gene: -
V gene: TRBV5-1
CDR3 protein: CASSLMEGTEAFF
CDR3 DNA: TGCGCCAGCAGCTTGATGGAGGGCACTGAAGCTTTCTTT

clone size: -
J gene: TRBJ1-2
D gene: TRBD1
V gene: TRBV5-1
CDR3 protein: CASSSGTRGAYGYTF
CDR3 DNA: TGCGCCAGCAGCTCCGGGACCAGGGGGGCATATGGCTACACCTTC

clone size: -
J gene: TRBJ2-1
D gene: -
V gene: TRBV5-1
CDR3 protein: CASSLVGGGGYNEQFF
CDR3 DNA: TGCGCCAGCAGCTTGGTTGGCGGAGGCGGGTACAATGAGCAGTTCTTC